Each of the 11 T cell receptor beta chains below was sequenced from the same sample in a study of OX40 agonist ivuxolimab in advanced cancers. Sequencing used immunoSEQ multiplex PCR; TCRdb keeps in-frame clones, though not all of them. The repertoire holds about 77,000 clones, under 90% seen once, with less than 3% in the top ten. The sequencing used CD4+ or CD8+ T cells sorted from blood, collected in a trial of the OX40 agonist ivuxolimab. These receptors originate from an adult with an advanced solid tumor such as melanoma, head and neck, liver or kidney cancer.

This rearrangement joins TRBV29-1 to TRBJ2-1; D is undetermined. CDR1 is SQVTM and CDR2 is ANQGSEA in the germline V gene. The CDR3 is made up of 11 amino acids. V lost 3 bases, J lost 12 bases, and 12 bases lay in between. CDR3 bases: TGCAGCGTTGATGGATCGGGCAGGCAGTTCTTC. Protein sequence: CSVDGSGRQFF.

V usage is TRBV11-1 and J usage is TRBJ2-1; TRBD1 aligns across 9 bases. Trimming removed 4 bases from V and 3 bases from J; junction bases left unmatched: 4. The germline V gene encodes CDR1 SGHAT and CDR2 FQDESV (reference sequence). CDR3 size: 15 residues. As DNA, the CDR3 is TGTGCCAGCAGCTCAGGACAGGGGTTCTACAATGAGCAGTTCTTC. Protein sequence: CASSSGQGFYNEQFF.

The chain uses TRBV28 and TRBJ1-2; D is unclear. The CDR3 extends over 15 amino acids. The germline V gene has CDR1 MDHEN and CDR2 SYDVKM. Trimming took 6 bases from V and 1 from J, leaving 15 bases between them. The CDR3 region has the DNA TGTGCCAGCAGCTTCTCCGGGGTCCGTAACTATGGCTACACCTTC. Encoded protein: CASSFSGVRNYGYTF.

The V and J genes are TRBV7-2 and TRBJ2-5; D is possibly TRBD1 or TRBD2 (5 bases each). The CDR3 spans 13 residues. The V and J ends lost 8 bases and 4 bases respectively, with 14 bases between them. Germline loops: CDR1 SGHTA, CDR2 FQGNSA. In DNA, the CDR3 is TGTGCCAGCTCCCGGACGGGGCCAGAGACCCAGTACTTC. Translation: CASSRTGPETQYF.

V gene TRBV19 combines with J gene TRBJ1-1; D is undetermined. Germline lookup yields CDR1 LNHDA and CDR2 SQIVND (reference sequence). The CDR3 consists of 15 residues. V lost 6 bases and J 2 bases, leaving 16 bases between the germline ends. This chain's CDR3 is CASRGWGFRNTEAFF. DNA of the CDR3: TGTGCCAGTAGGGGGTGGGGATTCCGAAACACTGAAGCTTTCTTT. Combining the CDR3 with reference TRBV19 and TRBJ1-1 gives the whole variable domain DGGITQSPKYLFRKEGQNVTLSCEQNLNHDAMYWYRQDPGQGLRLIYYSQIVNDFQKGDIAEGYSVSREKKESFPLTVTSAQKNPTAFYLCASRGWGFRNTEAFFGQGTRLTVV.

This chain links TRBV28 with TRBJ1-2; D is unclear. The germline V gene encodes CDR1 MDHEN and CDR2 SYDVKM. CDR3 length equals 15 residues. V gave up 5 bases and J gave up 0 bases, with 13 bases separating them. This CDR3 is CASSPLRVTNYGYTF. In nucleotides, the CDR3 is TGTGCCAGCAGTCCCCTGAGGGTTACTAACTATGGCTACACCTTC.

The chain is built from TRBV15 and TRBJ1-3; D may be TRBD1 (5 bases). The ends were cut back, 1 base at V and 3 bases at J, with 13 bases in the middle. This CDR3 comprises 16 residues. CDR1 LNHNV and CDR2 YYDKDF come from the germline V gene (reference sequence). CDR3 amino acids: CATSRGTWDGGNTIYF. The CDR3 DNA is TGTGCCACCAGCAGAGGGACCTGGGACGGTGGAAACACCATATATTTT.

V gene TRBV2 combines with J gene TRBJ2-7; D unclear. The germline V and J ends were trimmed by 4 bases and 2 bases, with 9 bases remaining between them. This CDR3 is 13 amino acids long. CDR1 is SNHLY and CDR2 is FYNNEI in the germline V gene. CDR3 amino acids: CASSVRPTYEQYF. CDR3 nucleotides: TGTGCCAGCAGTGTCCGGCCTACCTACGAGCAGTACTTC.

CDR3 protein: CASSRRAIGGYTF. DNA for the CDR3: TGTGCCAGTAGTCGCAGGGCTATTGGTGGCTACACCTTC. The rearrangement links TRBV19 to TRBJ1-2; D perhaps matches TRBD1 (5 bases). This CDR3 has 13 residues. V lost 5 bases and J 7 bases, leaving 14 bases between the germline ends. From germline, CDR1 is LNHDA and CDR2 SQIVND (reference sequence).

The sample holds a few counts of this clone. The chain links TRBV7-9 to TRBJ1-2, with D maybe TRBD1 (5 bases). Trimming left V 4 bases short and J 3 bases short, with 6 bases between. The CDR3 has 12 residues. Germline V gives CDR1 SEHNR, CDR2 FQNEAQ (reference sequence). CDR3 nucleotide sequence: TGTGCCAGCAGCTGGGGGTACTATGGCTACACCTTC. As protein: CASSWGYYGYTF.

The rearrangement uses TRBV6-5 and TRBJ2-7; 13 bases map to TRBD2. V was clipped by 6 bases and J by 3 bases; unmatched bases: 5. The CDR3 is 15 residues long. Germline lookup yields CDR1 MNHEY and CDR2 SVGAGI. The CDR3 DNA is TGTGCCAGCAGCCGCCGACTAGCGGGAGGCTACGAGCAGTACTTC. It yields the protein CASSRRLAGGYEQYF.